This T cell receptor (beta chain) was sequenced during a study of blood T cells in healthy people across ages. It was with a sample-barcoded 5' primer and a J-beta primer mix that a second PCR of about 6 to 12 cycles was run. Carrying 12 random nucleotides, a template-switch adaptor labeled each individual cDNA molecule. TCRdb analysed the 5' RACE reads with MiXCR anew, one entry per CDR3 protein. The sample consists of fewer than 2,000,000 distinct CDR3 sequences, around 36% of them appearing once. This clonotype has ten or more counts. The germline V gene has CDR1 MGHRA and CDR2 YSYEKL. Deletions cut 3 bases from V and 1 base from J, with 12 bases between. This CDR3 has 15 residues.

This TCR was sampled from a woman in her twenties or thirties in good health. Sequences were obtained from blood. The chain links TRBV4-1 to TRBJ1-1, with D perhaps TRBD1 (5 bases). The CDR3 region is CASSHSRTGNTEAFF. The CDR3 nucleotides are TGCGCCAGCAGCCATAGCCGCACAGGGAACACTGAAGCTTTCTTT.